The 26 T cell receptor beta chains in this list originate from one sample, sequenced in a study of tumor-infiltrating lymphocytes in primary liver carcinoma. With roughly 500 ng total RNA as template and a constant-region primer, TCR beta cDNA was made. Researchers made the TCR beta libraries by running three nested multiplex PCR rounds with slightly modified ARM-PCR. TRBV1-TRBV30 forward primers paired with a C-beta reverse primer were used in the first two PCR rounds, which ran approximately 11 cycles each. From the multiplex PCR reads, TCRdb called clonotypes with MiXCR, one entry per CDR3 protein. This table has some 120,000 distinct CDR3 sequences, 55% to 75% appearing once. From roughly 21-30 mg of unsorted bulk tissue, DNA and RNA were co-extracted together. Specimen: liver tumor tissue from sampling region 1. Subset here: tumor region T1, superior pole. The receptors stem from a woman aged 60 to 75 with primary liver carcinoma and hepatitis B virus infection.

In the case of this clonotype: At one boundary the junction diverges from the germline segment, which might be a read error. This chain links TRBV28 with TRBJ2-1, with 8 bases fitting TRBD2. Germline V gene sequence: CDR1 MDHEN, CDR2 SYDVKM. This CDR3 contains 14 residues. CDR3 protein: CASLSSGQYNEEFF. In nucleotides, the CDR3 is TGTGCCAGCCTTTCTAGCGGGCAGTACAATGAGGAGTTCTTC.

The chain links TRBV11-2 to TRBJ2-7; 10 bases are shared with TRBD1. The V gene end was trimmed by 7 bases and the J gene end by 3 bases; junction bases not matched to a gene: 9. The CDR3 contains 15 residues. The germline gives CDR1 SGHAT, CDR2 FQNNGV. CDR3 sequence: CASIPGTGEIYEQYF. The CDR3 DNA is TGTGCCAGCATCCCCGGGACAGGGGAGATCTACGAGCAGTACTTC.

The table lists this clonotype with many counts. The rearrangement uses TRBV6-5 and TRBJ1-5; no firm D call. Germline CDR1 reads MNHEY; CDR2 reads SVGAGI. Trimming removed 2 bases from V and 5 bases from J, with 10 bases in between. The CDR3 length is 14 residues. CDR3 loop: CASSYGPSHQPQHF. As DNA, the CDR3 is TGTGCCAGCAGTTACGGGCCCAGCCATCAGCCCCAGCATTTT.

A note on this clonotype: The CDR3 ends on some other residue instead of the conserved phenylalanine or tryptophan, so this is likely a read error. The chain employs TRBV11-2 and TRBJ1-5, with D maybe TRBD1 (5 bases). CDR3 length equals 15 residues. V was trimmed by 3 bases and J by 4 bases, leaving 13 bases between them. Germline values: CDR1 SGHAT, CDR2 FQNNGV. The CDR3 here is CASSLTRGSNQPQHS. CDR3 sequence (DNA): TGTGCCAGCAGCTTGACAAGGGGCTCTAATCAGCCCCAGCATTCT.

Details on this clonotype: Germline and junction disagree at one end, which may indicate a read error. The chain couples TRBV5-1 to TRBJ2-4, with a possible D match to TRBD1 (6 bases). The CDR3 contains 16 residues. The germline gives CDR1 SGHRS, CDR2 YFSETQ. CDR3: CTSSLGAGSLKNIQYF. CDR3 nucleotides: TGCACCAGCAGCTTGGGGGCAGGGAGCCTCAAAAACATTCAGTACTTC.

The V and J genes are TRBV7-3 and TRBJ2-1, with D perhaps matching TRBD1 (5 bases). The CDR3 extends over 15 amino acids. Looked up from germline, CDR1 is SGHTA and CDR2 is FQGTGA. Trimming left V 5 bases short and J 4 bases short, with 15 bases between. CDR3 region: CASSLTVPPYNEQFF. CDR3 in DNA: TGTGCCAGCAGCCTGACAGTCCCCCCATACAATGAGCAGTTCTTC.

Comments on this clonotype: A junction end diverges from the germline sequence, so it may reflect a read error. The J gene is TRBJ2-6, the V gene TRBV11-2, with a tentative D call TRBD1 (5 bases). Germline CDR1 SGHAT, CDR2 FQNNGV. This CDR3 contains 20 residues. The CDR3 sequence: CASSLVLLGRVDSGADVLTF. For the CDR3, the DNA is TGTGCTAGCAGCTTAGTGTTGCTGGGCAGGGTAGACTCTGGGGCCGACGTCCTGACTTTC.

Remarks on this clonotype: A read error is possible here, since a much larger clone lies one base away. The rearrangement links TRBV5-1 to TRBJ2-1; no definite D call. Germline CDR1 is SGHRS and CDR2 is YFSETQ. The CDR3 is 15 residues long. V gave up 0 bases and J gave up 11 bases, with 18 bases separating them. CDR3 region: CASSLDAVPGYKQFF. CDR3 in DNA: TGCGCCAGCAGCTTGGATGCCGTCCCCGGTTATAAGCAGTTCTTC.

In its sample, this clonotype was seen once. One junction end disagrees with the germline gene, perhaps due to a read error. The J gene is TRBJ1-2, the V gene TRBV11-2; D unresolved. CDR3 length: 14 amino acids. The V gene's germline CDR1 is SGHAT and CDR2 FQNNGV. In DNA form, the CDR3 reads TGTGCCAGCAGCTCCTCCGATGGTGGGTATGGCAACACCTTC. This sequence encodes CASSSSDGGYGNTF.

This clonotype has a count of ten or more. The junction and the germline gene differ at one end; a read error may be behind it. The V and J genes are TRBV14 and TRBJ2-3; no clear D. The CDR3 covers 14 residues. Germline V gene lookup returns CDR1 SGHDN and CDR2 FVKESK. The CDR3 here is CASSQDVGTDTQYF. The DNA for the CDR3 is TGTGCCAGCAGCCAAGATGTCGGCACTGATACGCAGTATTTT. Complete variable domain (other parts from reference TRBV14 and TRBJ2-3): EAGVTQFPSHSVIEKGQTVTLRCDPISGHDNLYWYRRVMGKEIKFLLHFVKESKQDESGMPNNRFLAERTGGTYSTLKVQPAELEDSGVYFCASSQDVGTDTQYFGPGTRLTVL.

This rearrangement joins TRBV28 to TRBJ2-7; TRBD1 is a possible D gene (7 bases). Trimming took off 7 bases at V and 12 bases at J, with 34 bases between the two ends. The CDR3 totals 17 residues. Per the germline V gene, CDR1 is MDHEN and CDR2 is SYDVKM. CDR3 region: CASNPAGFGQGKRGLYF. CDR3 DNA sequence: TGTGCCAGCAATCCGGCGGGATTTGGGCAGGGGAAGAGGGGGCTGTACTTC.

About this clonotype itself: A read error may produce the germline difference seen at one junction end. The V and J genes are TRBV12-3 or TRBV12-4 and TRBJ2-1; TRBD2 might be the D (5 bases). CDR3 length equals 14 residues. DNA of the CDR3: TGTGCCAGCGGTTTAGCGCTAGCACACAATGAGCAGTCCTTC. It is translated as CASGLALAHNEQSF.

Regarding this clonotype: This clone may be a read error of a much larger clone one base away. As the CDR3 is not closed by the conserved phenylalanine or tryptophan, this likely results from a read error. This chain uses TRBV7-8 with TRBJ2-7; the D gene is possibly TRBD1 (6 bases). CDR1 and CDR2 from the germline V gene are SGHVS and FQNEAQ. V was cut by 5 bases and J by 4 bases, with 12 bases left in between. This CDR3 has 13 residues. CDR3 region: CASSNRALYEQYC. Written as DNA, the CDR3 is TGTGCCAGCAGCAACAGGGCCTTATACGAGCAGTACTGC.

V and J are TRBV28 and TRBJ1-1, with D perhaps matching TRBD1 (6 bases). The V end was cut by 3 bases, the J end by 5 bases, with 10 bases between. This CDR3 is 13 amino acids long. CDR1 is MDHEN, CDR2 SYDVKM, per germline. The CDR3 DNA reads TGTGCCAGCAGTTTGCGGGACAAAACTGAAGCTTTCTTT. It codes for CASSLRDKTEAFF.

This chain uses TRBV11-2 with TRBJ1-1; 7 nucleotides agree with TRBD1. CDR3 length equals 16 residues. Trimming at V came to 4 bases and at J to 5 bases, leaving 13 bases not matched to a gene. Germline V gene sequence: CDR1 SGHAT, CDR2 FQNNGV. The CDR3 DNA follows: TGTGCCAGCAGCTCAGGGGGGGGCGCGTGGAAAACTGAAGCTTTCTTT. Translation gives CASSSGGGAWKTEAFF.

In regard to this clonotype: A single base separates this from a much larger clone, so it may be a read error. The chain combines TRBV6-6 with TRBJ2-3; the D is unclear. The J call may be in error: the DNA end matches TRBJ1-5 better. This CDR3 spans 17 amino acids. Germline values: CDR1 MNHNY, CDR2 SVGAGI (reference sequence). The CDR3: CASSYPPSGRAHNTQHF. CDR3 DNA: TGTGCCAGCAGTTACCCTCCTAGCGGGAGAGCGCATAATACGCAGCATTTT.

This clonotype was seen a few times. In DNA, the CDR3 is TGTGCCAGTAGTAGCTCGGGCGGAGGCACAGATACGCAGTATTTT. This translates into CASSSSGGGTDTQYF. The chain is built from TRBV19 and TRBJ2-3; D is undetermined. Trimming removed 4 bases from V and 1 base from J, with 12 bases in between. Germline V gene data show CDR1 as LNHDA and CDR2 as SQIVND (reference sequence). The CDR3 has 15 residues. Drawing the rest from reference TRBV19 and TRBJ2-3, the complete variable domain is DGGITQSPKYLFRKEGQNVTLSCEQNLNHDAMYWYRQDPGQGLRLIYYSQIVNDFQKGDIAEGYSVSREKKESFPLTVTSAQKNPTAFYLCASSSSGGGTDTQYFGPGTRLTVL.

V gene TRBV30 combines with J gene TRBJ1-4; maybe TRBD1 (6 bases). Trimming removed 7 bases from V and 8 bases from J, with 20 bases in between. Germline loops: CDR1 GTSNPN, CDR2 SVGIG (reference sequence). The CDR3 spans 14 residues. CDR3 in DNA: TGTGCCTCGAGACAGGACAGCCTAAGCGAAAAACTGTTTTTT. Translation: CASRQDSLSEKLFF.

Details on this clonotype: At one end, the junction sequence differs from germline, possibly due to a read error. V is TRBV11-1 and J is TRBJ2-1; 9 bases match TRBD2. Germline V gene data show CDR1 as SGHAT and CDR2 as FQDESV (reference sequence). This CDR3 spans 15 amino acids. This CDR3 is CASSSTSGLYNEQCF. The CDR3 DNA reads TGTGCCAGCAGTTCGACTAGCGGTTTATACAATGAGCAGTGCTTC.

Concerning this clonotype itself: A single base separates this from a much larger clone, so it may be a read error. The V call is TRBV5-4, the J call TRBJ2-5; D is possibly TRBD1 (6 bases). CDR1 and CDR2 (germline): SGHNT, YYREEE (reference sequence). The CDR3 runs to 14 residues. The CDR3 region has the DNA TGTGCCATCAGCGCCAACAGGGTTGGGGAGACCCAGTACTTC. Protein: CAISANRVGETQYF.

About this clonotype itself: The junction and the germline gene differ at one end; a read error may be behind it. The chain joins TRBV10-2 to TRBJ1-1; tentatively, D is TRBD1 (5 bases). CDR1 and CDR2 from the germline V gene are WSHSY and SAAADI. This CDR3 region has 13 residues. The chain's CDR3 is CASRGQSNTEASF. CDR3 DNA sequence: TGCGCCAGCAGGGGGCAGTCGAACACTGAAGCTTCCTTT.

The chain uses TRBV28 and TRBJ2-7; 11 nucleotides align to TRBD2. This CDR3 is 19 amino acids long. CDR1 is MDHEN, CDR2 SYDVKM, per germline. Germline trimming cut 6 bases from V and 2 bases from J; bases unmatched to any gene: 18. This chain's CDR3 is CASRPQGFASGRRPYEQYF. DNA of the CDR3: TGTGCCAGCAGGCCTCAGGGGTTTGCTAGCGGGAGGCGCCCCTACGAGCAGTACTTC.

Comment on this clonotype: The junction does not match germline at one end; this may be a read error. The chain recombines TRBV6-4 with TRBJ2-1; 8 bases are a match to TRBD2. The germline V gene encodes CDR1 MRHNA and CDR2 SNTAGT. The CDR3 runs to 15 residues. In nucleotides, the CDR3 is TGTGCCAGCAGAGACTCTGGCGGGGGGATGGATGAGCAGTTCTTC. This codes for CASRDSGGGMDEQFF.

Concerning this clonotype: A much larger clone is a single base away; this may be a read error. The V and J genes are TRBV7-9 and TRBJ2-1, with D unclear. CDR1 and CDR2 (germline): SEHNR, FQNEAQ (reference sequence). The V and J ends lost 8 bases and 2 bases respectively, with 19 bases between them. The CDR3 has 16 amino acids. This CDR3 is CASSELSLVPYNEQFF. The CDR3 nucleotides read TGTGCCAGCTCCGAGTTGAGTCTAGTCCCCTACAATGAGCAGTTCTTC. Combining the CDR3 with reference TRBV7-9 and TRBJ2-1 gives the whole variable domain DTGVSQNPRHKITKRGQNVTFRCDPISEHNRLYWYRQTLGQGPEFLTYFQNEAQLEKSRLLSDRFSAERPKGSFSTLEIQRTEQGDSAMYLCASSELSLVPYNEQFFGPGTRLTVL.

As to this clonotype: A single base separates this from a much larger clone, so it may be a read error. In this CDR3 the conserved last residue, phenylalanine or tryptophan, is missing, so a read error is likely. V and J are TRBV6-5 and TRBJ1-1; D might be TRBD1 (6 bases). V was trimmed by 5 bases and J by 4 bases, leaving 14 bases between them. The CDR3 totals 14 residues. The germline gives CDR1 MNHEY, CDR2 SVGAGI. The CDR3 nucleotides are TGTGCCAGCAGTGTGAACAGGGTGGCCACTGAAGCTTTCCTT. This sequence encodes CASSVNRVATEAFL.

As regards this clonotype: The conserved final phenylalanine or tryptophan is absent from the CDR3, which likely points to a read error. V usage is TRBV12-5 and J usage is TRBJ2-7; possible D gene TRBD2, 5 bases. V was trimmed by 1 base and J by 1 base, leaving 8 bases between them. The germline CDR1 and CDR2 sequences are LGHNT and FRNRAP. There are 14 residues in the CDR3. CDR3 DNA sequence: TGTGCTAGTGGTTTGGACCGGGGATCCTACGAGCAGTACCTC. As protein: CASGLDRGSYEQYL.